Following are 19 T cell receptor beta chains from one sample sequenced in a study of T-cell memory formation after mild COVID-19. One entry per CDR3 protein results from TCRdb running MiXCR on the 5' RACE reads. In the table there are roughly 600,000 distinct CDR3 sequences, under 20% of which are singletons. Sequenced material: PBMCs or a T cell subset sorted from them (not recorded which). The receptors were gathered from an adult woman who had mild COVID-19 (a few samples of this study predate the infection). Cell type and time point are not known.

Concerning this clonotype itself: One junction end does not reproduce the germline sequence, and a read error may be involved. The chain is built from TRBV28 and TRBJ1-6; 7 positions match TRBD1. The CDR3 runs to 16 residues. Germline values: CDR1 MDHEN, CDR2 SYDVKM. Here the CDR3 DNA reads TGTGCCAGCAGATCTCCCCCGGGACAGCATAATTCACCCCTACACTTT. As protein: CASRSPPGQHNSPLHF.

The DNA for the CDR3 is TGTGCCAGCAGTTACTCCCCATCTAGCGGGAGTACCGCAGATACGCAGTATTTT. Translated: CASSYSPSSGSTADTQYF. The chain uses TRBV6-2 or TRBV6-3 and TRBJ2-3, with 10 nucleotides matching TRBD2. CDR1 is MNHEY, CDR2 SVGEGT, per germline. V dropped 0 bases and J dropped 4; count of bases not matched to a gene: 10. This CDR3 comprises 18 residues.

Only a few counts were recorded for this clonotype. The chain carries TRBV20-1 and TRBJ1-1, with TRBD1 matching over 7 bases. Germline CDR1 is DFQATT and CDR2 is SNEGSKA (reference sequence). This CDR3 has 14 residues. With V trimmed by 3 bases and J by 5 bases, 9 bases remained unmatched. The chain's CDR3 is CSAREQGRSTEAFF. The CDR3 nucleotides are TGCAGTGCTAGGGAACAGGGGAGAAGTACTGAAGCTTTCTTT.

This chain links TRBV15 with TRBJ1-1; 7 bases match TRBD1. This CDR3 spans 18 amino acids. After removal of 0 bases from V and 6 bases from J, the junction contained 16 bases not matched to a gene. The V gene's germline CDR1 is LNHNV and CDR2 YYDKDF (reference sequence). CDR3 coding DNA: TGTGCCACCAGCAGAGATTTTATGGGGACAGCTCCTTACTCTGAAGCTTTCTTT. Protein product: CATSRDFMGTAPYSEAFF.

A remark on this clonotype: The junction departs from the called germline gene at one end, perhaps through a read error. V gene TRBV5-1 combines with J gene TRBJ2-7; 13 nucleotides line up with TRBD2. CDR1 and CDR2 from the germline V gene are SGHRS and YFSETQ. This CDR3 contains 15 residues. The DNA for the CDR3 is TGCGCCAGCAGCTTGGCCGGGACTAGCGGGGACCATTTGAACTTC. Its translation is CASSLAGTSGDHLNF.

This clonotype was seen more than once but under ten times. V gene TRBV5-4 combines with J gene TRBJ2-5; D might be TRBD1 or TRBD2, each matching 5 bases. Germline lookup yields CDR1 SGHNT and CDR2 YYREEE (reference sequence). The CDR3 covers 15 residues. Trimming left V 4 bases short and J 4 bases short, with 17 bases between. The CDR3 spells CASSPRDQTAETQYF. In nucleotides, the CDR3 is TGTGCCAGCAGCCCCCGGGACCAGACCGCAGAGACCCAGTACTTC.

This clonotype was counted only a few times. The V call is TRBV7-2, the J call TRBJ1-1, with 7 bases lining up with TRBD1. The ends lost 0 bases at V and 0 bases at J; junction bases unmatched: 4. The germline CDR1 and CDR2 sequences are SGHTA and FQGNSA. This CDR3 contains 16 residues. CDR3 DNA: TGTGCCAGCAGCTTAGCAGGGGGCGCGTTGAACACTGAAGCTTTCTTT. Its translation: CASSLAGGALNTEAFF.

This clonotype showed up many times. This chain connects TRBV4-2 to TRBJ2-5; 10 positions agree with TRBD2. V was pared by 1 base and J by 3 bases, with 8 bases of the junction left unmatched. This CDR3 has 17 amino acids. CDR1 LGHNA and CDR2 YNFKEQ come from the germline V gene. The chain's CDR3 is CASSQGPLSGGEETQYF. DNA of the CDR3: TGTGCCAGCAGCCAAGGCCCCCTGAGCGGGGGGGAAGAGACCCAGTACTTC.

This clonotype was counted ten times or more. J is TRBJ2-1 and V is TRBV5-1, with TRBD2 matching over 12 bases. Germline V gene sequence: CDR1 SGHRS, CDR2 YFSETQ. J lost 5 bases, V lost 2 bases, and 8 bases had no gene match. CDR3 size: 17 residues. CDR3 sequence: CASSFLAGGQGHNEQFF. CDR3 coding DNA: TGCGCCAGCAGCTTCCTAGCGGGGGGGCAGGGACACAATGAGCAGTTCTTC.

The CDR3 DNA sequence: TGTGCCAGCAGCGTAATCCGGGACAACCCCGGGGAGCTGTTTTTT. Residues: CASSVIRDNPGELFF. This chain connects TRBV7-9 to TRBJ2-2; TRBD1 might be the D (6 bases). This CDR3 contains 15 residues. V lost 5 bases and J 6 bases, leaving 16 bases between the germline ends. CDR1 SEHNR and CDR2 FQNEAQ come from the germline V gene (reference sequence).

V usage is TRBV9 and J usage is TRBJ2-7, with 16 nucleotides matching TRBD2. The CDR3 has 17 residues. Germline V gene sequence: CDR1 SGDLS, CDR2 YYNGEE. Trimming took 4 bases from V and 0 from J; bases not matched to a gene: 4. The CDR3 here is CASSPGLAGGVSYEQYF. Written as DNA, the CDR3 is TGTGCCAGCAGCCCGGGACTAGCGGGAGGGGTCTCCTACGAGCAGTACTTC.

This clonotype was counted only a few times. The V gene is TRBV20-1, the J gene TRBJ2-5, with TRBD2 as a possible D gene (7 bases). CDR3 length equals 14 residues. Germline CDR1 DFQATT, CDR2 SNEGSKA (reference sequence). With 6 bases removed from V and 1 base from J, the gap between germline ends came to 15 bases. The CDR3 nucleotides are TGCAGTGCAACCCACGGGGGGCTCCAAGAGACCCAGTACTTC. Its translation is CSATHGGLQETQYF.

The chain employs TRBV7-8 and TRBJ2-2; 11 bases align to TRBD1. Germline-derived CDR1 and CDR2 are SGHVS and FQNEAQ. CDR3 size: 17 residues. V was pared by 5 bases and J by 3 bases, with 8 bases of the junction left unmatched. The CDR3 here is CASSIKPGQGDTGELFF. The CDR3 coding sequence is TGTGCCAGCAGCATCAAACCGGGACAGGGGGACACCGGGGAGCTGTTTTTT.

DNA for the CDR3: TGTGCCAGCAGCCAACGTCGTAAGTACAATGAGCAGTTCTTC. This sequence encodes CASSQRRKYNEQFF. The V and J genes are TRBV7-2 and TRBJ2-1; D not certain. This CDR3 is built from 14 residues. Trimming took off 5 bases at V and 4 bases at J, with 12 bases between the two ends. CDR1 and CDR2 (germline): SGHTA, FQGNSA. Full variable domain (missing parts from reference TRBV7-2 and TRBJ2-1): GAGVSQSPSNKVTEKGKDVELRCDPISGHTALYWYRQSLGQGLEFLIYFQGNSAPDKSGLPSDRFSAERTGGSVSTLTIQRTQQEDSAVYLCASSQRRKYNEQFFGPGTRLTVL.

The chain joins TRBV4-2 to TRBJ1-1; D unclear. Trimming stripped 0 bases from V and 0 bases from J, with 11 bases between. The CDR3 is 16 residues long. Germline values: CDR1 LGHNA, CDR2 YNFKEQ. The CDR3 loop is CASSQDNLGVNTEAFF. CDR3 coding DNA: TGTGCCAGCAGCCAAGATAACCTCGGAGTGAACACTGAAGCTTTCTTT.

In this sample, this clonotype turned up a few times. The chain links TRBV20-1 to TRBJ2-3; D ambiguous. Germline V gene data show CDR1 as DFQATT and CDR2 as SNEGSKA (reference sequence). The CDR3 is 15 amino acids. Trimming removed 2 bases from V and 2 bases from J, with 14 bases in between. The CDR3 protein is CSARNVRTHTDTQYF. CDR3 bases: TGCAGTGCTAGAAACGTCCGGACCCACACAGATACGCAGTATTTT.

The chain has TRBV12-3 or TRBV12-4 and TRBJ1-2; 8 nucleotides agree with TRBD1. Unmatched junction bases numbered 6, after V lost 5 bases and J lost 7 bases. This CDR3 spans 13 amino acids. CDR3: CASSQQGGFGYTF. CDR3 coding DNA: TGTGCCAGCAGTCAACAGGGGGGATTTGGCTACACCTTC.

V is TRBV5-4 and J is TRBJ2-2, with D tentatively TRBD2 (5 bases). The CDR3 is 20 residues long. V gave up 0 bases and J gave up 2 bases, with 23 bases separating them. Per the germline V gene, CDR1 is SGHNT and CDR2 is YYREEE (reference sequence). DNA for the CDR3: TGTGCCAGCAGCTTGGCAGTCTGGTCTCTCGGAGCGGACAACACCGGGGAGCTGTTTTTT. It is translated as CASSLAVWSLGADNTGELFF. Supplemented by reference TRBV5-4 and TRBJ2-2, the full variable domain reads ETGVTQSPTHLIKTRGQQVTLRCSSQSGHNTVSWYQQALGQGPQFIFQYYREEENGRGNFPPRFSGLQFPNYSSELNVNALELDDSALYLCASSLAVWSLGADNTGELFFGEGSRLTVL.

This clonotype has just a few counts. V usage is TRBV29-1 and J usage is TRBJ1-5, with D possibly matching TRBD1 (5 bases). V was trimmed by 8 bases and J by 0 bases, leaving 11 bases between them. Per germline, CDR1 SQVTM and CDR2 ANQGSEA. This CDR3 is built from 13 residues. In nucleotides, the CDR3 is TGCAGCACCCGGGACGGTAGCAATCAGCCCCAGCATTTT. Protein sequence: CSTRDGSNQPQHF.